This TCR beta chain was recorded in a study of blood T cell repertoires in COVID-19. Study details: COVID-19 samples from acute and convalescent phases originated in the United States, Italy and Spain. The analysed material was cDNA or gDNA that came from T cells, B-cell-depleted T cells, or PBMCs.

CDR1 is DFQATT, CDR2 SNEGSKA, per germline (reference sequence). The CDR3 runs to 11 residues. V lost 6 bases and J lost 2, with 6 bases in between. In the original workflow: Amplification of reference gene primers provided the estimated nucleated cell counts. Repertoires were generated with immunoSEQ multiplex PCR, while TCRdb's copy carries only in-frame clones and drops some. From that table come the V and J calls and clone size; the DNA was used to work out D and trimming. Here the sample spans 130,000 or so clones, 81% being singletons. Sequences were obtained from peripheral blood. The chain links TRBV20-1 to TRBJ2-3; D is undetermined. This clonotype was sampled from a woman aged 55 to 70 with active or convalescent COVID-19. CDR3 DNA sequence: TGCAGTGCCCCCCTCACAGATACGCAGTATTTT. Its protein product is CSAPLTDTQYF.